Each of the 2 T cell receptor beta chains below was sequenced from the same sample in a study of CD8 T cells in ankylosing spondylitis. Study-wide findings and caveats: A motif in TCR beta, a set of eight or nine highly homologous variants, appeared characteristic of ankylosing spondylitis blood.

Antigens of these TCRs are unknown. Via MiXCR, TCRdb re-called the 5' RACE reads, giving one row per CDR3 protein. The sample has around 450,000 distinct CDR3 sequences; roughly 27% are singletons. Sequenced material: blood, either unsorted or a sorted T cell fraction (not recorded which). Source of these receptors: a male donor with ankylosing spondylitis.

This clonotype was observed a few times. The DNA is omitted, as the CDR3 cannot be located on it reliably, and the CDR3 follows TCRdb's listing. The V and J genes are TRBV12-3 or TRBV12-4 and TRBJ2-1; the tabulated D call, TRBD2, remains unverified against the DNA. The CDR3 spans 16 residues, counting both ends. CDR3 in amino acids: CASSPTVASGTNKGFF.

This clonotype was picked up a small number of times. The V call is TRBV2, the J call TRBJ1-3, with TRBD1 matching 9 bases. V lost 7 bases and J lost 1; bases outside the gene matches: 5. This CDR3 comprises 15 residues. Germline V gene data show CDR1 as SNHLY and CDR2 as FYNNEI. The CDR3 here is CASTGTGTSGNTIYF. The CDR3 region has the DNA TGTGCCAGCACCGGGACAGGGACGTCTGGAAACACCATATATTTT.